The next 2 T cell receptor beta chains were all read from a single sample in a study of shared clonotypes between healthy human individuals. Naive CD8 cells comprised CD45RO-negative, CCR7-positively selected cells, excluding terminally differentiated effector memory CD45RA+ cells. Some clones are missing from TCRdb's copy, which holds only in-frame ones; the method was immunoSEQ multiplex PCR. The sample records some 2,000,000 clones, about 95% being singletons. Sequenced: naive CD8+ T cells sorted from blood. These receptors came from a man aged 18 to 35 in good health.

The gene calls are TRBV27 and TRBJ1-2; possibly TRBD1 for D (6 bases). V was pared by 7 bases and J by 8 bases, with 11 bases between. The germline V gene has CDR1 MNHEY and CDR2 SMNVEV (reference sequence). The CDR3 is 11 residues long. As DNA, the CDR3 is TGTGCCAGCAAGGGGGAGACGGGCTACACCTTC. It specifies CASKGETGYTF.

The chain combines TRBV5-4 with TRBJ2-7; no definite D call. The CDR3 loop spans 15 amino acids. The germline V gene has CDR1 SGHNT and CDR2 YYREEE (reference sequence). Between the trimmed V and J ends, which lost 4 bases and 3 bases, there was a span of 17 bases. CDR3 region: CASSNLGAGHYEQYF. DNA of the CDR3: TGTGCCAGCAGCAACCTGGGTGCAGGCCACTACGAGCAGTACTTC.